This TCR beta chain is drawn from a study of T-cell reconstitution after alpha-beta-depleted transplantation in children. Preparation of the TCRbeta library was carried out with unique molecular identifiers. TCRdb reprocessed the PCR reads via MiXCR and lists one record per CDR3 protein. The sample holds 640,000 or so distinct CDR3 sequences; roughly 15% are singletons and the top ten take over 0.95%. This clonotype was observed many times. The CDR3 spans 13 residues. Germline CDR1 is DFQATT and CDR2 is SNEGSKA (reference sequence). The V end lost 6 bases, the J end lost 4 bases, and 13 bases lay between the germline ends.

The sequences come from PBMCs from the stem cell graft donor, collected from the stem cell graft. The TCR comes from a human donor who donated a stem cell graft to a child with acute myeloid leukemia. The chain employs TRBV20-1 and TRBJ1-5; D ambiguous. The CDR3 reads CSATRVRNQPQHF. CDR3 DNA sequence: TGCAGTGCGACCCGGGTTAGGAATCAGCCCCAGCATTTT.